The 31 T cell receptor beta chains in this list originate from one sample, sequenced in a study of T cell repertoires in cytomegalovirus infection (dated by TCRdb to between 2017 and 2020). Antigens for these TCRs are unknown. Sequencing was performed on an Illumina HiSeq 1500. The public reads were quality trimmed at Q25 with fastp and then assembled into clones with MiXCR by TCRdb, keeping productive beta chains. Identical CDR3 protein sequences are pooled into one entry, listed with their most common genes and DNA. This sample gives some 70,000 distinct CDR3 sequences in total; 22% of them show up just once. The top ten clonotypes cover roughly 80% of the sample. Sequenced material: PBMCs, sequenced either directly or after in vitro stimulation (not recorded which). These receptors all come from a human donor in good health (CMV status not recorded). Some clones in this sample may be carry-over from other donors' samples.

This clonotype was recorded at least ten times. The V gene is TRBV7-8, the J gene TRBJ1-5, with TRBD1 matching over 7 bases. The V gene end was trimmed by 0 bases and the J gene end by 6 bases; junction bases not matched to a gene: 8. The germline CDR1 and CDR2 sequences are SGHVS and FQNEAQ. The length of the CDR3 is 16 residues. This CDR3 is CASSLALTGSGQPQHF. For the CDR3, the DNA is TGTGCCAGCAGCTTAGCTCTGACAGGGAGCGGTCAGCCCCAGCATTTT.

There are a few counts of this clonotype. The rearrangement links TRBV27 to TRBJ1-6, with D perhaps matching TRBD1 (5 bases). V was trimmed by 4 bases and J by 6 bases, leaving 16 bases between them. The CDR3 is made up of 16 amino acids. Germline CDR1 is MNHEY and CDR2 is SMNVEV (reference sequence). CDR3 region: CASSSAGAEVNSPLHF. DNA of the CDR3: TGTGCCAGCAGTTCGGCCGGGGCAGAAGTTAATTCACCCCTCCACTTT.

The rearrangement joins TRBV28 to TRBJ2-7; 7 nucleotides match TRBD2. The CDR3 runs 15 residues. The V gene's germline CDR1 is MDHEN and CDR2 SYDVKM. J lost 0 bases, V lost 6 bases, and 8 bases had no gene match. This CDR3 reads CASSPTSVSSYEQYF. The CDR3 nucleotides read TGTGCCAGCAGCCCAACTAGCGTTTCCTCCTACGAGCAGTACTTC.

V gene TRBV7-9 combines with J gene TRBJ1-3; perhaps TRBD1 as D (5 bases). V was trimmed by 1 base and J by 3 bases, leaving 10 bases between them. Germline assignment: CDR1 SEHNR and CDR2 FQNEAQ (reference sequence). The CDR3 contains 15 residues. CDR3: CASSLGGGDGNTIYF. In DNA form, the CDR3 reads TGTGCCAGCAGCTTAGGCGGGGGAGATGGAAACACCATATATTTT.

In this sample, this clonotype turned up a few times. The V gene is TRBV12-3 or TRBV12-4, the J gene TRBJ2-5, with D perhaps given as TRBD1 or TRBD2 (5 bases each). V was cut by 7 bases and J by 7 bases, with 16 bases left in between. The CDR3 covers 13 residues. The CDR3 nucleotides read TGTGCCAGCACCTTTAGTAGGGGAGCGACCCAGTACTTC. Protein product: CASTFSRGATQYF.

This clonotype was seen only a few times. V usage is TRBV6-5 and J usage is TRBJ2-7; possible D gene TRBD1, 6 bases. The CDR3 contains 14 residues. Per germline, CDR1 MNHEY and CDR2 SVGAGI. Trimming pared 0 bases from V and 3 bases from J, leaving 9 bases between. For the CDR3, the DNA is TGTGCCAGCAGTTACTCCAGGGGCCTCTACGAGCAGTACTTC. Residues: CASSYSRGLYEQYF.

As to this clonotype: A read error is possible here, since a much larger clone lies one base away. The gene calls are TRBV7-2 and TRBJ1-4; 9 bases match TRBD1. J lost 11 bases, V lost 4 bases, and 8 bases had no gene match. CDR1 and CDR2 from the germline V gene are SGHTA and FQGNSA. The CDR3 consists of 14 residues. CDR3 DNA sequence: TGTGCCAGCAGCTGGGGACAGGGTCGTGACAAACTGTTTTTT. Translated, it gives CASSWGQGRDKLFF.

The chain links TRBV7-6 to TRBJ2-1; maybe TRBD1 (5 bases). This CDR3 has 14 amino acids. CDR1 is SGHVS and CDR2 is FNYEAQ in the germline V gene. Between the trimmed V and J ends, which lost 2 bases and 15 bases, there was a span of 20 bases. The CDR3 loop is CASSLQDTGVRWFF. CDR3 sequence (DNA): TGTGCCAGCAGCTTACAGGATACAGGAGTTCGCTGGTTCTTC.

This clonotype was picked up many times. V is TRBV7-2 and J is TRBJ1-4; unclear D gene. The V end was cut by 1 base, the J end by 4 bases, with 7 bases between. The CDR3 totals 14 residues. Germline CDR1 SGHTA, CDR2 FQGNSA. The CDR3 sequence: CASSLGTFNEKLFF. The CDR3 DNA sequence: TGTGCCAGCAGCTTAGGGACCTTTAATGAAAAACTGTTTTTT.

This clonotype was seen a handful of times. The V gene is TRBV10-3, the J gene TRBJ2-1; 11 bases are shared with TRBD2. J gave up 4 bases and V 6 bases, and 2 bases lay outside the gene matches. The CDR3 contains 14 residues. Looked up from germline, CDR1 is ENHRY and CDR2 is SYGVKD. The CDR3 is CAIRLAGAYNEQFF. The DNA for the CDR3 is TGTGCCATCAGACTAGCGGGAGCATACAATGAGCAGTTCTTC.

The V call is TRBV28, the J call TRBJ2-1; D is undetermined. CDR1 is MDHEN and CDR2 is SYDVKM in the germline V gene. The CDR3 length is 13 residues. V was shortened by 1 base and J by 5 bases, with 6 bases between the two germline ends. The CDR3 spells CASSLSLDNEQFF. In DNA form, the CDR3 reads TGTGCCAGCAGTTTATCACTGGACAATGAGCAGTTCTTC.

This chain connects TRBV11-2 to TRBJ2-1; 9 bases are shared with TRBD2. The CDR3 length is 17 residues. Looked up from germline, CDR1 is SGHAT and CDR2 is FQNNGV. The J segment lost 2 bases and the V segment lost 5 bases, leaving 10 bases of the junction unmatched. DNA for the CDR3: TGTGCCAGCAGCGCAGCGGTCCTAGCGGGAACCTACAATGAGCAGTTCTTC. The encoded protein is CASSAAVLAGTYNEQFF.

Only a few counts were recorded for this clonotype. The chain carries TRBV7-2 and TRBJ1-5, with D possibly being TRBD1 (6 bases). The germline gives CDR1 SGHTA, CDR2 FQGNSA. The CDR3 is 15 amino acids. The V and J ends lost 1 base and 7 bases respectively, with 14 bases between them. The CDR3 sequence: CASSLGRGDRQPQHF. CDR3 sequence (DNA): TGTGCCAGCAGCTTAGGGAGGGGGGATCGCCAGCCCCAGCATTTT.

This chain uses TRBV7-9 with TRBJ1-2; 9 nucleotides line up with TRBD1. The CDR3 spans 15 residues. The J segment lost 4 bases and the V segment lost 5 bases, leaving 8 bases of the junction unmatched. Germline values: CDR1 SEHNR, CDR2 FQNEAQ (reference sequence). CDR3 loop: CASSPPGQGTYGYTF. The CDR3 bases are TGTGCCAGCAGCCCCCCGGGACAGGGCACCTATGGCTACACCTTC.

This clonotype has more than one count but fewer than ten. This CDR3 is CASSLPGQPETQYF. CDR3 nucleotide sequence: TGTGCCAGCAGCCTACCGGGACAGCCAGAGACCCAGTACTTC. The genes are TRBV7-2 and TRBJ2-5; 7 bases are shared with TRBD1. CDR3 length: 14 amino acids. V lost 5 bases and J lost 4; bases outside the gene matches: 7. Germline CDR1 is SGHTA and CDR2 is FQGNSA.

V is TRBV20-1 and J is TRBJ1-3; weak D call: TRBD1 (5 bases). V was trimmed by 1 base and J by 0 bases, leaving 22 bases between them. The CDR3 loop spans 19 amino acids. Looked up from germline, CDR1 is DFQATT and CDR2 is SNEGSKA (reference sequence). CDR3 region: CSARVYKPGRSISGNTIYF. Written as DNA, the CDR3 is TGCAGTGCTAGAGTTTACAAGCCGGGACGGTCCATCTCTGGAAACACCATATATTTT.

The CDR3 nucleotides are TGTGCCAGCAGTAGTAGCGGACCGGGAACCTACGAGCAGTACGTC. Its translation: CASSSSGPGTYEQYV. The chain has TRBV6-6 and TRBJ2-7; D is perhaps TRBD2 (6 bases). Germline V gives CDR1 MNHNY, CDR2 SVGAGI (reference sequence). CDR3 length equals 15 residues. Deletions cut 5 bases from V and 2 bases from J, with 16 bases between.

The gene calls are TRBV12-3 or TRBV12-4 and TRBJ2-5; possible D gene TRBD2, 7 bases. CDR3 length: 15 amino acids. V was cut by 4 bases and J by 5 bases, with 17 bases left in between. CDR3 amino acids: CASSWGPGGRETQYF. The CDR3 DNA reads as TGTGCCAGCAGTTGGGGCCCCGGGGGGCGCGAGACCCAGTACTTC.

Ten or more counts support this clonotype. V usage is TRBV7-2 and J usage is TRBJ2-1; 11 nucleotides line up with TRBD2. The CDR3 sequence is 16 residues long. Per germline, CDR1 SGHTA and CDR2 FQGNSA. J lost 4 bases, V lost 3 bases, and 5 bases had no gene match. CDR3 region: CASSLDGTSGYNEQFF. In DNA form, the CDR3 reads TGTGCCAGCAGCTTGGACGGGACTAGCGGTTACAATGAGCAGTTCTTC.

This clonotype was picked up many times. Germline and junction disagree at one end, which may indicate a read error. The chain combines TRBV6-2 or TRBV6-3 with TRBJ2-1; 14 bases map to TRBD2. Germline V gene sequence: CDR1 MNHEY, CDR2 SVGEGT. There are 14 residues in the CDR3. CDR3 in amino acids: CASKNAGLAGELFF. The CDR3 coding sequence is TGTGCCAGCAAAAACGCGGGACTAGCGGGAGAGCTGTTCTTC.

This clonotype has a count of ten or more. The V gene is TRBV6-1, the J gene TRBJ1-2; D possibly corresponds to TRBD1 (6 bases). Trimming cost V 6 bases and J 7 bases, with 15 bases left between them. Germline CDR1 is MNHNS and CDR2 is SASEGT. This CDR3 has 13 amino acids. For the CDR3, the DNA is TGTGCCAGCAGAACGCAGGGGCTCGGTGGCTACACCTTC. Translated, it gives CASRTQGLGGYTF.

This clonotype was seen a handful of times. The CDR3 here is CASSRQGFAYNEQFF. CDR3 coding DNA: TGTGCCAGTAGTAGACAGGGTTTCGCCTACAATGAGCAGTTCTTC. The chain uses TRBV19 and TRBJ2-1, with 7 positions matching TRBD1. Germline CDR1 reads LNHDA; CDR2 reads SQIVND (reference sequence). The V and J ends lost 4 bases and 2 bases, in that order; junction bases with no gene match: 5. The length of the CDR3 is 15 residues.

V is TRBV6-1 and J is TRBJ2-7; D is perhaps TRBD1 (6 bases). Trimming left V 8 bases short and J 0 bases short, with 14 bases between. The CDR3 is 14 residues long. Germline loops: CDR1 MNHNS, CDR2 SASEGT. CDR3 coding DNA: TGTGCCAGCGGCCGGGACACTCTCTCCTACGAGCAGTACTTC. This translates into CASGRDTLSYEQYF.

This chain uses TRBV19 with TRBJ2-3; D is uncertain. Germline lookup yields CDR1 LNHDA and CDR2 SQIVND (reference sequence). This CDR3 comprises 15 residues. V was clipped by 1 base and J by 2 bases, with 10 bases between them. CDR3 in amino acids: CASSIAVKTTDTQYF. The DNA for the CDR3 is TGTGCCAGTAGTATAGCGGTAAAAACCACAGATACGCAGTATTTT.

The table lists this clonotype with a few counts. CDR3 sequence: CASRTSGRVIEQFF. CDR3 DNA: TGTGCCAGCAGAACTAGCGGGAGAGTGATTGAGCAGTTCTTC. J is TRBJ2-1 and V is TRBV6-2 or TRBV6-3, with 11 bases lining up with TRBD2. V shed 6 bases, J shed 9 bases, and the junction held 7 bases outside the gene matches. The CDR3 is 14 amino acids. In germline, CDR1 is MNHEY, CDR2 SVGEGT.

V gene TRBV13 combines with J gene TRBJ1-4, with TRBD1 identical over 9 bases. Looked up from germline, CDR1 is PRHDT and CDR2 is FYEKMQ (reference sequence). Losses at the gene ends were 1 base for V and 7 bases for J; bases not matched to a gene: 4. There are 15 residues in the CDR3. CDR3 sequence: CASSLEGQGGEKLFF. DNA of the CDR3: TGTGCCAGCAGCTTAGAGGGACAGGGTGGTGAAAAACTGTTTTTT.

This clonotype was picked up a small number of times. The CDR3 bases are TGTGCCAGCTCACCACGGCCAGGTGGAAACAATGAGCAGTTCTTC. Translating it yields CASSPRPGGNNEQFF. The chain joins TRBV18 to TRBJ2-1, with D hard to call. The CDR3 contains 15 residues. V lost 1 base, J lost 5 bases, and 12 bases lay in between. Germline V lookup: CDR1 KGHSH, CDR2 LQKENI.

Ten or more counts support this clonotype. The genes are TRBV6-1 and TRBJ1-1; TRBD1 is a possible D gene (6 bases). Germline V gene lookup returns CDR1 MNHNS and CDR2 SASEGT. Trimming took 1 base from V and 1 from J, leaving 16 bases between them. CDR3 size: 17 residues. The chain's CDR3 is CASSEGVGGYGNTEAFF. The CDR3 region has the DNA TGTGCCAGCAGTGAAGGGGTAGGGGGATACGGGAACACTGAAGCTTTCTTT.

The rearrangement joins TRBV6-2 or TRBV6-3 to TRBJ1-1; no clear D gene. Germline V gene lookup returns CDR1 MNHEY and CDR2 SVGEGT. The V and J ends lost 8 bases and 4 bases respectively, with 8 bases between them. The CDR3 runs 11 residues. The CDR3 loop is CASLRSTEAFF. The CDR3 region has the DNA TGTGCCAGCCTCCGGAGCACTGAAGCTTTCTTT.

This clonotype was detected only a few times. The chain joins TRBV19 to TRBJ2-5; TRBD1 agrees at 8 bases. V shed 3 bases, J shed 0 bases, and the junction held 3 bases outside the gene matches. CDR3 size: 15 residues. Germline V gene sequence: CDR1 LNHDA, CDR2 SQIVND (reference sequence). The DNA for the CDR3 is TGTGCCAGTAGTATTCGGACAGGGAACCAAGAGACCCAGTACTTC. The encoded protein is CASSIRTGNQETQYF.

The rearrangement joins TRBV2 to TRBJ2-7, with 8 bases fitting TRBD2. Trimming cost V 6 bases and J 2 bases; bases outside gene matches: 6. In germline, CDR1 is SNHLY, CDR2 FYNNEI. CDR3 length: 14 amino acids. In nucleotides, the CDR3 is TGTGCCAGCAGAGGGACTAGGGGGGCCTACGAGCAGTACTTC. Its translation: CASRGTRGAYEQYF.